The rows below give T cell receptor beta chains drawn from one sample of a study of blood T cell repertoires in COVID-19. Using immunoSEQ multiplex PCR, the repertoire was profiled, and TCRdb retains in-frame clones only, with some absent. The sample has just over 20,000 clones; over 75% are singletons. The specimen was peripheral blood. These receptors came from a man in his fifties or sixties with active COVID-19. The CDR3 runs from the conserved cysteine through the conserved F or W. The order of the fields is V gene, D gene, J gene, clone size, CDR3 length, CDR3 DNA, CDR3 protein. The D gene is left open where the match is weak. Some rows mark clone size as missing; the rest say once, few, many or name a class of expanded clone.

V gene: TRBV4-3
D gene: TRBD2
J gene: TRBJ2-3
clone size: .
CDR3 length: 17
CDR3 DNA: TGCGCCAGCAGCCAATATCCGGGAGGGGCGAGCACAGATACGCAGTATTTT
CDR3 protein: CASSQYPGGASTDTQYF

V gene: TRBV7-9
D gene: .
J gene: TRBJ1-1
clone size: few
CDR3 length: 16
CDR3 DNA: TGTGCCAGCAGCCCTAGGAAGGGACACCCGAACACTGAAGCTTTCTTT
CDR3 protein: CASSPRKGHPNTEAFF

V gene: TRBV5-1
D gene: .
J gene: TRBJ1-1
clone size: .
CDR3 length: 17
CDR3 DNA: TGCGCCAGCAGCTTGGTGGGGGGGCTTCGTACGAACACTGAAGCTTTCTTT
CDR3 protein: CASSLVGGLRTNTEAFF

V gene: TRBV6-5
D gene: TRBD2
J gene: TRBJ2-1
clone size: .
CDR3 length: 14
CDR3 DNA: TGTGCCAGCCACGGGGGGTCCTCCTACAATGAGCAGTTCTTC
CDR3 protein: CASHGGSSYNEQFF

V gene: TRBV7-3
D gene: .
J gene: TRBJ2-1
clone size: .
CDR3 length: 13
CDR3 DNA: TGTGCCAGCAGCAGCACATCAGGGATAGAGCAGTTCTTC
CDR3 protein: CASSSTSGIEQFF

V gene: TRBV9
D gene: TRBD1
J gene: TRBJ1-1
clone size: .
CDR3 length: 15
CDR3 DNA: TGTGCCAGCAGCGCCCCGGACAGGGGGAACACTGAAGCTTTCTTT
CDR3 protein: CASSAPDRGNTEAFF

V gene: TRBV12-5
D gene: TRBD1
J gene: TRBJ2-7
clone size: .
CDR3 length: 15
CDR3 DNA: TGTGCTAGTGGCCCCCGGGACAGCAGCTCCTACGAGCAGTACTTC
CDR3 protein: CASGPRDSSSYEQYF

V gene: TRBV7-8
D gene: .
J gene: TRBJ1-3
clone size: .
CDR3 length: 14
CDR3 DNA: TGTGCCAGCAGCCCCCGGGGCTCTGGAAACACCATATATTTT
CDR3 protein: CASSPRGSGNTIYF

V gene: TRBV6-5
D gene: TRBD1
J gene: TRBJ1-5
clone size: .
CDR3 length: 14
CDR3 DNA: TGTGCCAGCAGTATCGGGACAGCAAATCAGCCCCAGCATTTT
CDR3 protein: CASSIGTANQPQHF

V gene: TRBV29-1
D gene: TRBD1
J gene: TRBJ1-2
clone size: .
CDR3 length: 13
CDR3 DNA: TGCAGCGCCGACCGGGACAGCGACTATGGCTACACCTTC
CDR3 protein: CSADRDSDYGYTF

V gene: TRBV4-3
D gene: .
J gene: TRBJ1-2
clone size: .
CDR3 length: 18
CDR3 DNA: TGCGCCAGCAGCCAAGCGGTGGCCGGGGAGACCAATCCCTATGGCTACACCTTC
CDR3 protein: CASSQAVAGETNPYGYTF

V gene: TRBV4-1
D gene: TRBD2
J gene: TRBJ2-7
clone size: .
CDR3 length: 15
CDR3 DNA: TGCGCCAGCAGCGACAACCTAGCGGGGTCTTACGAGCAGTACTTC
CDR3 protein: CASSDNLAGSYEQYF

V gene: TRBV18
D gene: TRBD1
J gene: TRBJ1-2
clone size: .
CDR3 length: 14
CDR3 DNA: TGTGCCAGCTCATCGAGACAGGGCGTCTATGGCTACACCTTC
CDR3 protein: CASSSRQGVYGYTF

V gene: TRBV7-9
D gene: TRBD1
J gene: TRBJ2-5
clone size: .
CDR3 length: 16
CDR3 DNA: TGTGCCAGCAGCTTAGGGACAGGGGCGTCTGGCGAGACCCAGTACTTC
CDR3 protein: CASSLGTGASGETQYF

V gene: TRBV4-3
D gene: .
J gene: TRBJ1-2
clone size: once
CDR3 length: 13
CDR3 DNA: TGCGCCAGCAGCCAAGGGGTAGGGGATGGCTACACCTTC
CDR3 protein: CASSQGVGDGYTF

V gene: TRBV20-1
D gene: .
J gene: TRBJ2-1
clone size: .
CDR3 length: 16
CDR3 DNA: TGCAGTGCTAGTGGGGGGCGCGTTGAGGGCGCCAATGAGCAGTTCTTC
CDR3 protein: CSASGGRVEGANEQFF

V gene: TRBV9
D gene: TRBD2
J gene: TRBJ2-1
clone size: .
CDR3 length: 18
CDR3 DNA: TGTGCCAGCAGCGTCGCTAGCGGGGGGGCTGCCTCCTACAATGAGCAGTTCTTC
CDR3 protein: CASSVASGGAASYNEQFF

V gene: TRBV5-6
D gene: TRBD1
J gene: TRBJ1-2
clone size: .
CDR3 length: 13
CDR3 DNA: TGTGCCAGCATTGGAAACAGGGGGTTGGGCTACACCTTC
CDR3 protein: CASIGNRGLGYTF